This T cell receptor (beta chain) is from a study of T cell repertoires in cytomegalovirus infection. The CDR3 sequence is 15 residues long. Germline CDR1 MNHEY, CDR2 SMNVEV (reference sequence). Trimming removed 8 bases from V and 5 bases from J, with 19 bases in between. TCRdb reanalysed the reads using MiXCR and keeps one entry per CDR3 protein. There are more than 200,000 distinct CDR3 sequences in the sample; roughly 10% occur only once, and less than 15% lies in the top ten. This TCR derives from a human donor in good health (CMV status not recorded). Some clones in this sample may be carry-over from other donors' samples. The material sequenced was PBMCs. This chain links TRBV27 with TRBJ1-5; possible D gene TRBD1, 6 bases. The CDR3 here is CASSRGTRPDQPQHF. The CDR3 bases are TGTGCCAGCTCTAGGGGGACCCGGCCGGATCAGCCCCAGCATTTT.